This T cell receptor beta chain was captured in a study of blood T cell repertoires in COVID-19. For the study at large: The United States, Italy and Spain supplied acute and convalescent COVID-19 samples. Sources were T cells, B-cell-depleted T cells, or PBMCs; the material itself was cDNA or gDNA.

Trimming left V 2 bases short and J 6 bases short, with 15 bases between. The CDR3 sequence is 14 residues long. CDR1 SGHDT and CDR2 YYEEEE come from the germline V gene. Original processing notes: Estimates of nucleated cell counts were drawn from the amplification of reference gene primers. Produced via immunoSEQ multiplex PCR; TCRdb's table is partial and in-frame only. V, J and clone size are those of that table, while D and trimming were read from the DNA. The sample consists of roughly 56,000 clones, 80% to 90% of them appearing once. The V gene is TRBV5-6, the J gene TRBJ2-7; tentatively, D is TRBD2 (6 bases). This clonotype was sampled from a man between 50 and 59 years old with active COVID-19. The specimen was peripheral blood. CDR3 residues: CASSFGRGTFEQYF. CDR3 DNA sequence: TGTGCCAGCAGCTTTGGTCGGGGGACGTTCGAGCAGTACTTC.